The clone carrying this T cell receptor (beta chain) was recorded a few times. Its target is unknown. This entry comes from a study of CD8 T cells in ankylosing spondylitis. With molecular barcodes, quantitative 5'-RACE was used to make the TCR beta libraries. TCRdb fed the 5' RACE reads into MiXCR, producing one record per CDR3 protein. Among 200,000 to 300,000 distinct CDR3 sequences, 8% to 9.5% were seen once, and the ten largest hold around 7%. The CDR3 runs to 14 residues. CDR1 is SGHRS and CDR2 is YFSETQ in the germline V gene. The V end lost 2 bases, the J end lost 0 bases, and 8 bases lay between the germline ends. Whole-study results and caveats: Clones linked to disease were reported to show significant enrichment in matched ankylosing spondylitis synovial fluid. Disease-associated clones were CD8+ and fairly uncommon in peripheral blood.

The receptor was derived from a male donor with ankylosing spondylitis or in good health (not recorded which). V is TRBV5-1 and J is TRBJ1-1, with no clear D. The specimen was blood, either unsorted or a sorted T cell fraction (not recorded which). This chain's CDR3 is CASSLEALNTEAFF. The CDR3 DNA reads TGCGCCAGCAGCTTAGAGGCTTTGAACACTGAAGCTTTCTTT.